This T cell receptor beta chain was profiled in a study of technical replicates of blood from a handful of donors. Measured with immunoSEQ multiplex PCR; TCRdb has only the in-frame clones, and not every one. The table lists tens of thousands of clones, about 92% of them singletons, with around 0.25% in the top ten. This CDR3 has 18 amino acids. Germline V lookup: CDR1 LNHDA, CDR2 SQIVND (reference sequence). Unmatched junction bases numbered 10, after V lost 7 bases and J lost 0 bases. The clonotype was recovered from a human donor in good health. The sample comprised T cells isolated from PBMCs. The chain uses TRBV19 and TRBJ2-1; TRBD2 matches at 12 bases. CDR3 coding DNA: TGTGCCAGTACCCCGGGGCTAGCGGGAGGGAGCTCCTACAATGAGCAGTTCTTC. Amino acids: CASTPGLAGGSSYNEQFF.